This TCR beta chain was obtained from a study of T cells in Graves' hyperthyroidism and ophthalmopathy. Amplification targeted TCR beta CDR3 regions from RNA transcripts. Initially, a first-round RT-PCR of the TCR CDR3 employed the HTBI primer set. MiXCR was run by TCRdb on the multiplex PCR reads, yielding one entry per CDR3 protein. The repertoire consists of some 620,000 distinct CDR3 sequences, with roughly 16% occurring once and the leading ten covering 3.5% to 4%. CDR1 and CDR2 (germline): SQVTM, ANQGSEA. J gave up 6 bases and V 3 bases, and 7 bases lay outside the gene matches. The CDR3 spans 14 residues.

V gene TRBV29-1 combines with J gene TRBJ2-1; TRBD1 matches at 8 bases. This receptor was identified in a woman younger than 45 with Graves' hyperthyroidism. Material for sequencing was blood. The CDR3 sequence: CSVDGDRSSNEQFF. CDR3 coding DNA: TGCAGCGTTGATGGGGACAGGTCGAGCAATGAGCAGTTCTTC.